This T cell receptor (beta chain) was sequenced in a study of blood T cells in healthy people across ages. Points from the study as a whole: Strong correlation existed between TCR beta diversity and naive T cell percentage. Per million T cells, TCR beta diversity dropped about linearly as age rose.

With 7 bases clipped from V and 4 bases from J, the junction kept 10 bases outside the gene matches. The germline V gene has CDR1 SQVTM and CDR2 ANQGSEA. The CDR3 is made up of 15 amino acids. The use of a sample-barcoded 5' primer and a J-beta primer mix characterized a second PCR of about 7 to 12 cycles. A template-switch adaptor with 12 random nucleotides tagged each cDNA molecule. TCRdb independently ran MiXCR on the 5' RACE reads; one entry per CDR3 protein. The sample has around 750,000 distinct CDR3 sequences, about 48% seen once. Of note for this clonotype: Its cognate antigen is unknown.

The V and J genes are TRBV29-1 and TRBJ2-2, with 9 bases fitting TRBD2. Material: blood. The sequence came from a man older than 75 in good health. CDR3 amino acids: CSAKWSSGITGELFF. CDR3 nucleotides: TGCAGCGCCAAATGGTCTAGCGGGATCACCGGGGAGCTGTTTTTT.